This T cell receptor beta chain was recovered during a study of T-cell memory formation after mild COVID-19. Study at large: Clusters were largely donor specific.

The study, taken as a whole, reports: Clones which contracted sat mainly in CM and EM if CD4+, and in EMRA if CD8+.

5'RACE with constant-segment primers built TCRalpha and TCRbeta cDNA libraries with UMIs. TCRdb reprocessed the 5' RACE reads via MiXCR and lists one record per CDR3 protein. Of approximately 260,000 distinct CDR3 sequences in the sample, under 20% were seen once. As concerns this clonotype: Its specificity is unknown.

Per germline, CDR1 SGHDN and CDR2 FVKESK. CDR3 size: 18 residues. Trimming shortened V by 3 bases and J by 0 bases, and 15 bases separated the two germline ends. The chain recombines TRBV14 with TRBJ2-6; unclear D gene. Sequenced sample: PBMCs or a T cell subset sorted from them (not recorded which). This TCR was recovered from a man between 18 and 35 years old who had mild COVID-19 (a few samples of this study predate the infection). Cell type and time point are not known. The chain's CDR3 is CASSQTVDVSSGANVLTF. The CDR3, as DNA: TGTGCCAGCAGCCAGACCGTGGACGTGAGCTCTGGGGCCAACGTCCTGACTTTC. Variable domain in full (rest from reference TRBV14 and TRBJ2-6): EAGVTQFPSHSVIEKGQTVTLRCDPISGHDNLYWYRRVMGKEIKFLLHFVKESKQDESGMPNNRFLAERTGGTYSTLKVQPAELEDSGVYFCASSQTVDVSSGANVLTFGAGSRLTVL.